This is a list of T cell receptor beta chains from one sample in a study of OX40 agonist ivuxolimab in advanced cancers. Assay used: immunoSEQ multiplex PCR; TCRdb lists only in-frame clones, some missing. The sample has 90,000 to 120,000 clones, approximately 90% seen once. The sample here was CD4+ or CD8+ T cells sorted from blood, taken in a trial of the OX40 agonist ivuxolimab. These receptors were taken from an adult with an advanced solid tumor such as melanoma, head and neck, liver or kidney cancer. Each CDR3 is given with its conserved first and last residue. The order of the fields is clone size, V gene, D gene, J gene, CDR3 protein, CDR3 DNA. The D gene is left open where the match is weak. For some rows the clone size is stated as once, few or many, or as a class when expanded; others skip it.

clone_size: NA; v_call: TRBV27; d_call: TRBD2; j_call: TRBJ2-7; cdr3_aa: CASSSLAGGYVDEQYF; cdr3_nt: TGTGCCAGCAGTTCTTTAGCGGGAGGGTACGTCGACGAGCAGTACTTC
clone_size: few; v_call: TRBV27; d_call: NA; j_call: TRBJ2-7; cdr3_aa: CASSLIKGLRVHEQYF; cdr3_nt: TGTGCCAGCAGTTTAATAAAGGGCCTACGGGTGCACGAGCAGTACTTC
clone_size: NA; v_call: TRBV7-9; d_call: NA; j_call: TRBJ2-7; cdr3_aa: CASSPGGGNPLYEQYF; cdr3_nt: TGTGCCAGCAGCCCAGGGGGGGGGAACCCCCTCTACGAGCAGTACTTC
clone_size: NA; v_call: TRBV10-3; d_call: NA; j_call: TRBJ1-1; cdr3_aa: CAISESMNTEAFF; cdr3_nt: TGTGCCATCAGTGAGAGTATGAACACTGAAGCTTTCTTT
clone_size: NA; v_call: TRBV30; d_call: NA; j_call: TRBJ2-1; cdr3_aa: CAWMGGALANEQFF; cdr3_nt: TGTGCCTGGATGGGCGGGGCCCTAGCGAATGAGCAGTTCTTC
clone_size: NA; v_call: TRBV19; d_call: NA; j_call: TRBJ1-2; cdr3_aa: CASSMPQVNYGYTF; cdr3_nt: TGTGCCAGTAGTATGCCCCAGGTCAACTATGGCTACACCTTC
clone_size: NA; v_call: TRBV9; d_call: TRBD1; j_call: TRBJ2-7; cdr3_aa: CASSEKGQASSYEQYF; cdr3_nt: TGTGCCAGCAGCGAAAAGGGACAGGCAAGCTCCTACGAGCAGTACTTC
clone_size: NA; v_call: TRBV30; d_call: TRBD1; j_call: TRBJ1-5; cdr3_aa: CAWTGTGNQPQHF; cdr3_nt: TGTGCCTGGACCGGGACAGGGAATCAGCCCCAGCATTTT
clone_size: once; v_call: TRBV19; d_call: NA; j_call: TRBJ2-5; cdr3_aa: CASSIVLGSGETQYF; cdr3_nt: TGTGCCAGTAGTATAGTATTGGGTAGCGGCGAGACCCAGTACTTC
clone_size: NA; v_call: TRBV7-2; d_call: NA; j_call: TRBJ1-1; cdr3_aa: CASSSGREGNTEAFF; cdr3_nt: TGTGCCAGCAGCTCAGGGAGGGAGGGAAACACTGAAGCTTTCTTT
clone_size: NA; v_call: TRBV28; d_call: NA; j_call: TRBJ2-3; cdr3_aa: CASSSPGQGLADTQYF; cdr3_nt: TGTGCCAGCAGTTCACCGGGACAGGGACTAGCAGATACGCAGTATTTT
clone_size: once; v_call: TRBV5-1; d_call: TRBD2; j_call: TRBJ2-1; cdr3_aa: CASSSGGLVNNEQFF; cdr3_nt: TGCGCCAGCAGCTCTGGGGGACTAGTGAACAATGAGCAGTTCTTC